The 23 T cell receptor beta chains listed next were all sequenced from one sample in a study of beta chain features in type 1 diabetes. Overall study findings and caveats: Researchers report that Type 1 diabetes patients had moderately but significantly shorter TCRB CDR3s across all four CD4+ subsets.

No antigen has been assigned to these receptors. Investigators reverse transcribed all isolated RNA, so they sequenced expressed TCRB transcripts. Using immunoSEQ multiplex PCR, the repertoire was profiled, and TCRdb retains in-frame clones only, with some absent. The data hold about 700,000 clones, with 10% to 15% observed a single time. The sample was naive CD4+ T cells from blood. Receptor source: a man between 18 and 35 years old with type 1 diabetes.

This clone was observed a handful of times. The DNA of the CDR3 is TGTGCCAGCAGCCCTGGACTAGCGGGTTGGGATACGCAGTATTTT. Translation: CASSPGLAGWDTQYF. The V gene is TRBV7-3, the J gene TRBJ2-3; 11 positions agree with TRBD2. CDR3 length: 15 residues. After removal of 5 bases from V and 6 bases from J, the junction contained 7 bases not matched to a gene. Germline values: CDR1 SGHTA, CDR2 FQGTGA.

This clone turned up a few times. The V and J genes are TRBV6-6 and TRBJ1-3; D is perhaps TRBD1 (5 bases). Germline V gives CDR1 MNHNY, CDR2 SVGAGI (reference sequence). This CDR3 has 15 residues. The V end was cut by 0 bases, the J end by 0 bases, with 6 bases between. CDR3 nucleotide sequence: TGTGCCAGCAGTTACTCAGGACACTCTGGAAACACCATATATTTT. Amino acids: CASSYSGHSGNTIYF.

There are a few counts of this clone. This rearrangement joins TRBV30 to TRBJ1-3, with D possibly TRBD1 on 5 matching bases. Germline loops: CDR1 GTSNPN, CDR2 SVGIG (reference sequence). V was clipped by 6 bases and J by 0 bases, with 15 bases between them. The length of the CDR3 is 15 residues. The CDR3 DNA reads TGTGCCTGCCCTAGGACCGGGGGCTCTGGAAACACCATATATTTT. Protein: CACPRTGGSGNTIYF. The whole variable domain, remainder taken from reference TRBV30 and TRBJ1-3, is SQTIHQWPATLVQPVGSPLSLECTVEGTSNPNLYWYRQAAGRGLQLLFYSVGIGQISSEVPQNLSASRPQDRQFILSSKKLLLSDSGFYLCACPRTGGSGNTIYFGEGSWLTVV.

As for this clone: This same CDR3 is encoded by further DNA sequences in the sample. The genes are TRBV11-2 and TRBJ1-1; no clear D gene. Germline CDR1 reads SGHAT; CDR2 reads FQNNGV. The V end lost 3 bases, the J end lost 2 bases, and 7 bases lay between the germline ends. The CDR3 length is 13 residues. The CDR3 DNA follows: TGTGCCAGCAGCTTGACGGAAAACACTGAAGCTTTCTTT. Translating it yields CASSLTENTEAFF.

V gene TRBV25-1 combines with J gene TRBJ2-2; a possible D gene is TRBD1 (6 bases). The germline gives CDR1 MGHDK, CDR2 SYGVNS. The V end lost 7 bases, the J end lost 3 bases, and 15 bases lay between the germline ends. This CDR3 spans 15 amino acids. Written as DNA, the CDR3 is TGTGCCAGCATGCAGGGGCTAAGGGACACCGGGGAGCTGTTTTTT. Protein sequence: CASMQGLRDTGELFF.

The chain is built from TRBV14 and TRBJ2-2; the D call may be TRBD1 or TRBD2 (5 bases each). Germline CDR1 SGHDN, CDR2 FVKESK. Trimming pared 5 bases from V and 1 base from J, leaving 14 bases between. This CDR3 has 16 amino acids. The CDR3 nucleotides read TGTGCCAGCAGCAACCCCGGGACGGGGAACACCGGGGAGCTGTTTTTT. Translating it yields CASSNPGTGNTGELFF.

This clone was observed a few times. This chain connects TRBV6-5 to TRBJ1-1, with TRBD1 identical over 7 bases. The ends lost 2 bases at V and 7 bases at J; junction bases unmatched: 10. The CDR3 is 15 residues long. CDR1 MNHEY and CDR2 SVGAGI come from the germline V gene. CDR3 sequence reads: CASSYTGTEHFEAFF. The CDR3 nucleotides are TGTGCCAGCAGTTACACCGGGACAGAGCACTTTGAAGCTTTCTTT.

The chain couples TRBV14 to TRBJ1-4; the D is unclear. The CDR3 is made up of 14 amino acids. V was trimmed by 0 bases and J by 8 bases, leaving 10 bases between them. Germline values: CDR1 SGHDN, CDR2 FVKESK. Here the CDR3 DNA reads TGTGCCAGCAGCCAAGACCCTTTGAAAGAAAAACTGTTTTTT. This codes for CASSQDPLKEKLFF.

This clone showed up just a few times. A read error may produce the germline difference seen at one junction end. V gene TRBV2 combines with J gene TRBJ2-5, with no clear D. Germline lookup yields CDR1 SNHLY and CDR2 FYNNEI. This CDR3 is 12 amino acids long. CDR3 amino acids: CASSVVQGTQYF. CDR3 nucleotide sequence: TGTGCCAGCAGTGTAGTCCAAGGGACCCAGTACTTC. Together with reference TRBV2 and TRBJ2-5, the CDR3 gives the full variable domain: EPEVTQTPSHQVTQMGQEVILRCVPISNHLYFYWYRQILGQKVEFLVSFYNNEISEKSEIFDDQFSVERPDGSNFTLKIRSTKLEDSAMYFCASSVVQGTQYFGPGTRLLVL.

The J gene is TRBJ1-2, the V gene TRBV29-1; D remains ambiguous. Trimming removed 6 bases at V and 8 bases at J, with 16 bases between. The CDR3 length is 12 residues. Germline CDR1 is SQVTM and CDR2 is ANQGSEA. CDR3: CSVSREGGGYTF. CDR3 in DNA: TGCAGCGTGTCCCGTGAAGGCGGGGGCTACACCTTC.

This chain connects TRBV28 to TRBJ2-7; D is unresolved. V was cut by 2 bases and J by 7 bases, with 9 bases left in between. This CDR3 spans 12 amino acids. Germline CDR1 MDHEN, CDR2 SYDVKM. This CDR3 reads CASSLDSREQYF. The CDR3, as DNA: TGTGCCAGCAGTTTAGACTCCCGTGAGCAGTACTTC.

V is TRBV9 and J is TRBJ2-3; D is ambiguous. Germline V gene sequence: CDR1 SGDLS, CDR2 YYNGEE. This CDR3 is 14 amino acids long. V shed 2 bases and J shed 2 bases, with 9 bases lying between them. CDR3 in DNA: TGTGCCAGCAGCGTTCGGATGGCCACAGATACGCAGTATTTT. Amino acid sequence: CASSVRMATDTQYF.

This clone was seen more than once but under ten times. The CDR3 is CASSEGPTGSGLNYGYTF. In DNA form, the CDR3 reads TGTGCCAGCAGCGAGGGTCCAACAGGGTCGGGGTTGAACTATGGCTACACCTTC. The rearrangement joins TRBV9 to TRBJ1-2; D possibly corresponds to TRBD1 (6 bases). CDR3 length equals 18 residues. The germline V gene has CDR1 SGDLS and CDR2 YYNGEE. Trimming removed 3 bases from V and 2 bases from J, with 23 bases in between.

This sequence joins TRBV2 and TRBJ2-1; 7 bases are a match to TRBD1. J gave up 7 bases and V 6 bases, and 6 bases lay outside the gene matches. Germline V gene sequence: CDR1 SNHLY, CDR2 FYNNEI. The CDR3 spans 13 residues. For the CDR3, the DNA is TGTGCCAGCAGGACAGGGCTTCGGAATGAGCAGTTCTTC. Its protein product is CASRTGLRNEQFF.

J is TRBJ2-3 and V is TRBV20-1, with a tentative D call TRBD1 (5 bases). The CDR3 has 11 amino acids. The V gene's germline CDR1 is DFQATT and CDR2 SNEGSKA (reference sequence). Trimming cost V 8 bases and J 6 bases, with 12 bases left between them. The CDR3 reads CSCFNRDTQYF. The CDR3 coding sequence is TGCAGTTGTTTTAACAGGGATACGCAGTATTTT.

This clone came up a few times. The rearrangement uses TRBV20-1 and TRBJ2-1; D uncertain. V shed 1 base and J shed 10 bases, with 8 bases lying between them. The CDR3 loop spans 11 amino acids. Germline V lookup: CDR1 DFQATT, CDR2 SNEGSKA (reference sequence). The CDR3 sequence: CSARGPDEQFF. Here the CDR3 DNA reads TGCAGTGCTAGAGGGCCAGACGAGCAGTTCTTC.

This clone was counted a few times. In DNA, the CDR3 is TGTGCCAGCAGTTACGCGGATAATGAAAAACTGTTTTTT. It specifies CASSYADNEKLFF. The chain is built from TRBV6-6 and TRBJ1-4; no clear D gene. Deletions cut 2 bases from V and 4 bases from J, with 5 bases between. CDR1 MNHNY and CDR2 SVGAGI come from the germline V gene (reference sequence). The CDR3 is made up of 13 amino acids.

The chain is built from TRBV12-5 and TRBJ2-7; 8 nucleotides agree with TRBD1. The CDR3 covers 15 residues. With V trimmed by 7 bases and J by 3 bases, 11 bases remained unmatched. Germline CDR1 LGHNT, CDR2 FRNRAP. CDR3 DNA: TGTGCTAGTGCGAGAGAACAGGGGGGTGACTACGAGCAGTACTTC. As protein: CASAREQGGDYEQYF.

This clone was seen more than once but under ten times. The genes are TRBV5-1 and TRBJ1-5; D not certain. Germline V gives CDR1 SGHRS, CDR2 YFSETQ. Trimming pared 0 bases from V and 2 bases from J, leaving 9 bases between. This CDR3 is 15 amino acids long. The CDR3 nucleotides are TGCGCCAGCAGCTTGGGCCAGTCAGGCAATCAGCCCCAGCATTTT. Protein sequence: CASSLGQSGNQPQHF.

The chain links TRBV5-1 to TRBJ1-1; D not resolved. The CDR3 consists of 15 residues. The germline gives CDR1 SGHRS, CDR2 YFSETQ. V gave up 5 bases and J gave up 1 base, with 15 bases separating them. The CDR3 here is CASSPTTNPNTEAFF. DNA of the CDR3: TGCGCCAGCAGTCCTACCACAAACCCGAACACTGAAGCTTTCTTT.

This clone has a handful of counts. J is TRBJ2-1 and V is TRBV11-3, with no clear D. There are 13 residues in the CDR3. The germline V gene encodes CDR1 SGHNT and CDR2 YENEEA. Trimming removed 0 bases from V and 9 bases from J, with 9 bases in between. The CDR3 protein is CASSLDFGLEQFF. As DNA, the CDR3 is TGTGCCAGCAGCTTAGACTTTGGCCTTGAGCAGTTCTTC.

The chain carries TRBV18 and TRBJ1-2; 9 nucleotides match TRBD1. The ends lost 6 bases at V and 6 bases at J; junction bases unmatched: 14. Germline V gives CDR1 KGHSH, CDR2 LQKENI. The CDR3 is made up of 16 amino acids. CDR3 sequence: CASSLTGTGPTNGYTF. The CDR3 nucleotides read TGTGCCAGCTCGCTTACCGGGACAGGGCCTACGAATGGCTACACCTTC.

This clone came up a few times. The chain joins TRBV15 to TRBJ2-7; D possibly matches TRBD1 or TRBD2 (5 bases each). Germline V gene sequence: CDR1 LNHNV, CDR2 YYDKDF (reference sequence). The CDR3 extends over 16 amino acids. Deletions cut 1 base from V and 5 bases from J, with 18 bases between. As DNA, the CDR3 is TGTGCCACCAGCAGAGCCCCCCTTTGGGGGTCCAACGAGCAGTACTTC. Its translation is CATSRAPLWGSNEQYF.